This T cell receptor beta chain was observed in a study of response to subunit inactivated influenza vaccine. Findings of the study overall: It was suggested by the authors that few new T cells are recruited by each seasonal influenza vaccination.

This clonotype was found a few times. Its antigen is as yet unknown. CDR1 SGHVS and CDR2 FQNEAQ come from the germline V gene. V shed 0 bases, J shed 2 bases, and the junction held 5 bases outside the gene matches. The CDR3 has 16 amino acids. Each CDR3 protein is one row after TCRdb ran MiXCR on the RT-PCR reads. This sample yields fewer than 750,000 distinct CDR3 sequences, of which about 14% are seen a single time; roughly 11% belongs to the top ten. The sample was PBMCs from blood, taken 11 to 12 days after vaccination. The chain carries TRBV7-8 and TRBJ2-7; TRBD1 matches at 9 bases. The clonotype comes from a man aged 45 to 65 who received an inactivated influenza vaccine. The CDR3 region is CASSLARTGVPYEQYF. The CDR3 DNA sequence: TGTGCCAGCAGCTTAGCGAGGACAGGGGTTCCCTACGAGCAGTACTTC.